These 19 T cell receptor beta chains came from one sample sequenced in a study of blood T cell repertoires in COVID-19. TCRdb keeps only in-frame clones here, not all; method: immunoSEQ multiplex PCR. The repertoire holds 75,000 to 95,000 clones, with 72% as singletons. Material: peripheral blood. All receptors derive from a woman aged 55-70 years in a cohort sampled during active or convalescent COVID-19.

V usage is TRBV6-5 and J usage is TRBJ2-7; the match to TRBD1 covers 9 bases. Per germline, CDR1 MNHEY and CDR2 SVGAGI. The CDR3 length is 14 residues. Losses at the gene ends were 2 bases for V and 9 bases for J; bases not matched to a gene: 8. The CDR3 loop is CASSYGGQGQVQYF. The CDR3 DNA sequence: TGTGCCAGCAGTTACGGAGGACAGGGGCAGGTGCAGTACTTC.

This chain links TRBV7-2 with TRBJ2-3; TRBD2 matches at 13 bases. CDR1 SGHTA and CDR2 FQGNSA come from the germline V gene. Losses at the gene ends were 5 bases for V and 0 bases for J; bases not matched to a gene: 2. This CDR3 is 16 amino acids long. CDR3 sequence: CASSPGLAGSTDTQYF. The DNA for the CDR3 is TGTGCCAGCAGCCCGGGACTAGCGGGAAGCACAGATACGCAGTATTTT.

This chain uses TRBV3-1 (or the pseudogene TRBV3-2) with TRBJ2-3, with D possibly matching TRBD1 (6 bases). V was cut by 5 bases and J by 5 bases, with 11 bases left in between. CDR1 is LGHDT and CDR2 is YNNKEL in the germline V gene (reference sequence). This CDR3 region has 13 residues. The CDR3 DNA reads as TGTGCCAGCAGCACCCGGACAGTAGATACGCAGTATTTT. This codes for CASSTRTVDTQYF.

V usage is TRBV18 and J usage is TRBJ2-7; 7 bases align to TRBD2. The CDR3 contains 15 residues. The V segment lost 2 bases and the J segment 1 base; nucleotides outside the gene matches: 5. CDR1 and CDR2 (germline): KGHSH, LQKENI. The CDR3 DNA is TGTGCCAGCTCACCATTGGCGGGGGAGTCCTACGAGCAGTACTTC. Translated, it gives CASSPLAGESYEQYF.

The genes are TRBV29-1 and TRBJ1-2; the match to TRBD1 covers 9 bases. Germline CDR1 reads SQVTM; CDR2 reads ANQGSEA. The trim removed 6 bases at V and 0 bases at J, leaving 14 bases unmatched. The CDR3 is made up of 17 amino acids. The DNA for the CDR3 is TGCAGCGTGGACGGAACCGGGACAGGGTCTTCTAACTATGGCTACACCTTC. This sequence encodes CSVDGTGTGSSNYGYTF.

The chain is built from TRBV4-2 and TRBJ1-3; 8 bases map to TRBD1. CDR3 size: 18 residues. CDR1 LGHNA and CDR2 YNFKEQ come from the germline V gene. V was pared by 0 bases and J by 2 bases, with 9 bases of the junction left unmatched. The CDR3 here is CASSQDLDRGNTGNTIYF. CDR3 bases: TGTGCCAGCAGCCAAGATCTAGACAGGGGCAACACTGGAAACACCATATATTTT.

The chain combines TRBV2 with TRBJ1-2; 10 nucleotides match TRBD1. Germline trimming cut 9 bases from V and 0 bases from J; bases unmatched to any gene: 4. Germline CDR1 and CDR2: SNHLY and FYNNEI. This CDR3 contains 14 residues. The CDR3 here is CARGQGTANYGYTF. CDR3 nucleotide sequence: TGTGCCAGGGGACAGGGGACAGCTAACTATGGCTACACCTTC.

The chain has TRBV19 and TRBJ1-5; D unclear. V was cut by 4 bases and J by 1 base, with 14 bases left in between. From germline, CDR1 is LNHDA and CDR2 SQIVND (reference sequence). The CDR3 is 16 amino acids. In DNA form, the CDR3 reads TGTGCCAGTAGTACGGGGAGGCCTATGAGCAATCAGCCCCAGCATTTT. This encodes CASSTGRPMSNQPQHF.

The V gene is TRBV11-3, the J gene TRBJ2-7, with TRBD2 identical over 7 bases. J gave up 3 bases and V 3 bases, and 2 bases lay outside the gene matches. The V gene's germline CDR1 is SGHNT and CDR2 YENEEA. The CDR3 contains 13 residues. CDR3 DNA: TGTGCCAGCAGCTTGGCGGGGGACTACGAGCAGTACTTC. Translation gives CASSLAGDYEQYF.

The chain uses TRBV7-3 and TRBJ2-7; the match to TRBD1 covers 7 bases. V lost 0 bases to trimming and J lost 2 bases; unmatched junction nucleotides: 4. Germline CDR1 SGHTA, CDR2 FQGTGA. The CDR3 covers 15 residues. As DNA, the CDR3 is TGTGCCAGCAGCTTAACGTCGACAGGGACCTACGAGCAGTACTTC. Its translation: CASSLTSTGTYEQYF.

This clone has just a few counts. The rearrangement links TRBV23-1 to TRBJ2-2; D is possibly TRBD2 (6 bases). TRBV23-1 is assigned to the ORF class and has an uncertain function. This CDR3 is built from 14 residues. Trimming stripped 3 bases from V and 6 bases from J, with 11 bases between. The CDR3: CASSHQGGPGELFF. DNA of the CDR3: TGCGCCAGCAGTCATCAGGGAGGACCCGGGGAGCTGTTTTTT.

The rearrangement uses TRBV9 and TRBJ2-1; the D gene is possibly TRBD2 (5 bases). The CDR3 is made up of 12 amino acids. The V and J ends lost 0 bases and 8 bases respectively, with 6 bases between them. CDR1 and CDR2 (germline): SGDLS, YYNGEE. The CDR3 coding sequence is TGTGCCAGCAGCGTAGCCGGGGATGAGCAGTTCTTC. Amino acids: CASSVAGDEQFF.

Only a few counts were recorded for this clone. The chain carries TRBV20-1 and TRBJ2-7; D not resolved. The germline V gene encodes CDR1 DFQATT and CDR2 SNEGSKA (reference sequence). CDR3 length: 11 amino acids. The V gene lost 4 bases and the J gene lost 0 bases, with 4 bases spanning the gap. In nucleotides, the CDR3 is TGCAGTGCTACCGTCTCCTACGAGCAGTACTTC. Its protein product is CSATVSYEQYF.

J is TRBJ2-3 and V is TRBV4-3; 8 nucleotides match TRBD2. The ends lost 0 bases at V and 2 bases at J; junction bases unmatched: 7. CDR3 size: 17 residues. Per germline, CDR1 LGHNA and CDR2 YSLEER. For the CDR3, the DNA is TGCGCCAGCAGCCAAGAGGGGACTAGGGATTACACAGATACGCAGTATTTT. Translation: CASSQEGTRDYTDTQYF.

Written as DNA, the CDR3 is TGCGCCAGCAGTAGTACTAGCGGGGGCAATGAGCAGTTCTTC. It codes for CASSSTSGGNEQFF. J is TRBJ2-1 and V is TRBV5-1, with 11 bases identical to TRBD2. V trimming: 5 bases; J trimming: 6 bases; junction bases outside the gene matches: 4. Per germline, CDR1 SGHRS and CDR2 YFSETQ. This CDR3 has 14 amino acids.

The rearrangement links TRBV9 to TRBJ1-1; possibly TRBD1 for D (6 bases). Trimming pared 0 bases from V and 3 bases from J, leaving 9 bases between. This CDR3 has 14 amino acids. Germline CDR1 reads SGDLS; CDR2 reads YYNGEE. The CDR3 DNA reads TGTGCCAGCAGCGTAGACAGGGACGACACTGAAGCTTTCTTT. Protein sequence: CASSVDRDDTEAFF.

CDR3 DNA sequence: TGTGCCAGCAGCAAGGGAGGGCAGGGCAATCAGCCCCAGCATTTT. Protein: CASSKGGQGNQPQHF. The V gene is TRBV7-2, the J gene TRBJ1-5; D not certain. This CDR3 spans 15 amino acids. Germline V gives CDR1 SGHTA, CDR2 FQGNSA. V lost 5 bases and J 2 bases, leaving 13 bases between the germline ends.

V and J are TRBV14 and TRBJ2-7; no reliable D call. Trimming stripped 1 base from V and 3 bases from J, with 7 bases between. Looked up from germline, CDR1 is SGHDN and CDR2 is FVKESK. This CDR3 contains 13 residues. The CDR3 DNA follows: TGTGCCAGCAGCCAAGCCCGTAACTACGAGCAGTACTTC. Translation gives CASSQARNYEQYF.

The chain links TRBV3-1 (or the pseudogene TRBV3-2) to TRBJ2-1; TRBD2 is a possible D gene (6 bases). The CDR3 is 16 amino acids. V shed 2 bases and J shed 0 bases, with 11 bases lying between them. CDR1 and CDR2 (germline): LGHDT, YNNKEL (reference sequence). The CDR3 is CASSQPPGLSYNEQFF. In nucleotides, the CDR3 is TGTGCCAGCAGCCAACCACCGGGACTCTCCTACAATGAGCAGTTCTTC.